The rows below give T cell receptor beta chains drawn from one sample of a study of blood T cell repertoires in COVID-19. This table comes from immunoSEQ multiplex PCR, and its TCRdb copy is limited to in-frame clones, with some not included. The profile shows under 500,000 clones, 85% to 90% of them singletons. The sequencing sample was made of peripheral blood. These receptors all come from a woman in her 30s with acute or convalescent COVID-19. CDR3s include the opening cysteine and the closing phenylalanine or tryptophan. A D gene is named only where the DNA matches it firmly. Clone size is given for some rows only: seen once, a few or many times, or a class if the clone is expanded.

v_call	d_call	clone_size	j_call	cdr3_aa	cdr3_nt
TRBV5-5	-	-	TRBJ1-1	CASSLVVRREAFF	TGTGCCAGCAGCTTGGTAGTGAGGAGGGAAGCTTTCTTT
TRBV27	TRBD1	-	TRBJ1-1	CASSLTGMNTEAFF	TGTGCCAGCAGTTTGACAGGGATGAACACTGAAGCTTTCTTT
TRBV3-1/TRBV3-2	-	-	TRBJ1-4	CASSQKALLATNEKLFF	TGTGCCAGCAGCCAAAAAGCCCTCTTAGCAACTAATGAAAAACTGTTTTTT
TRBV7-9	TRBD1	-	TRBJ1-3	CASSLDGQGINTIYF	TGTGCCAGCAGCTTAGATGGACAGGGGATAAACACCATATATTTT
TRBV5-6	TRBD1	-	TRBJ1-2	CASSLARQGADYGYTF	TGTGCCAGCAGCTTGGCCAGGCAGGGGGCTGACTATGGCTACACCTTC
TRBV12-5	-	-	TRBJ1-1	CASGGRGNTEAFF	TGTGCTAGTGGTGGTAGGGGGAACACTGAAGCTTTCTTT
TRBV12-3/TRBV12-4	-	-	TRBJ2-5	CASSPAGETQYF	TGTGCCAGCAGCCCCGCCGGTGAGACCCAGTACTTC
TRBV6-5	-	-	TRBJ2-7	CASSYSIQGSSYEQYF	TGTGCCAGCAGTTACTCGATACAAGGGAGCTCCTACGAGCAGTACTTC
TRBV4-1	-	once	TRBJ2-7	CASSPGLSYEQYF	TGCGCCAGCAGTCCAGGGCTTTCCTACGAGCAGTACTTC
TRBV30	-	few	TRBJ1-5	CAWSRFTQLNQPQHF	TGTGCCTGGAGTCGATTTACACAGTTAAACCAGCCCCAGCATTTT
TRBV28	-	once	TRBJ1-1	CASSSQGKRTEAFF	TGTGCCAGCAGTTCACAGGGAAAACGCACTGAAGCTTTCTTT
TRBV25-1	-	few	TRBJ2-2	CASSETGSTGELFF	TGTGCCAGCAGTGAAACAGGGAGCACCGGGGAGCTGTTTTTT
TRBV7-9	TRBD1	-	TRBJ1-4	CASNTGGPNEKLFF	TGTGCCAGCAATACAGGGGGTCCTAATGAAAAACTGTTTTTT
TRBV19	-	-	TRBJ1-2	CASSIPWQGLSGYTF	TGTGCCAGTAGTATCCCCTGGCAGGGCCTGTCAGGCTACACCTTC
TRBV11-2	TRBD2	-	TRBJ2-5	CASTGRTRVGSFQETQYF	TGTGCCAGCACTGGGCGGACTAGAGTGGGATCCTTTCAAGAGACCCAGTACTTC
TRBV2	-	-	TRBJ2-5	CASSLQETQYF	TGTGCCAGCAGTTTACAAGAGACCCAGTACTTC
TRBV6-6	TRBD2	-	TRBJ2-1	CASSPGTSGDNEQFF	TGTGCCAGCAGCCCCGGGACTAGCGGGGACAATGAGCAGTTCTTC
TRBV4-1	-	-	TRBJ1-4	CASSPTTSGVGEKLFF	TGCGCCAGCAGCCCCACTACGTCGGGGGTTGGGGAAAAACTGTTTTTT
TRBV6-5	TRBD2	-	TRBJ2-4	CASRDSGLASNIQYF	TGTGCCAGCAGGGATTCGGGACTAGCATCAAACATTCAGTACTTC
TRBV9	-	-	TRBJ1-5	CASSVGQHDQPQHF	TGTGCCAGCAGCGTAGGACAGCACGATCAGCCCCAGCATTTT
TRBV24-1	-	-	TRBJ1-1	CATSEPGVEAFF	TGTGCCACCAGTGAGCCGGGGGTTGAAGCTTTCTTT
TRBV5-1	TRBD2	-	TRBJ2-3	CASSTGTSGGLSTDTQYF	TGCGCCAGCAGCACGGGGACTAGCGGGGGCCTATCCACAGATACGCAGTATTTT
TRBV5-1	TRBD1	-	TRBJ2-1	CASSRDRSYNEQFF	TGCGCCAGCAGTCGGGACAGATCCTACAATGAGCAGTTCTTC
TRBV28	TRBD1	-	TRBJ1-6	CASRNPLDRGVRNSPLHF	TGTGCCAGCAGAAACCCACTGGACAGGGGAGTAAGGAATTCACCCCTCCACTTT
TRBV4-1	TRBD2	-	TRBJ2-3	CASSQRVRGGVTDTQYF	TGCGCCAGCAGCCAGAGAGTCCGGGGGGGCGTCACAGATACGCAGTATTTT
TRBV19	-	-	TRBJ1-1	CASSPTNDRFTEAFF	TGTGCCAGTAGTCCGACAAACGACAGATTCACTGAAGCTTTCTTT
TRBV12-3/TRBV12-4	-	-	TRBJ2-5	CASSDNTQETQYF	TGTGCCAGCAGTGATAACACCCAAGAGACCCAGTACTTC
TRBV7-9	-	-	TRBJ1-4	CASTNRGVNEKLFF	TGTGCCAGCACTAACCGGGGGGTTAATGAAAAACTGTTTTTT
TRBV5-1	-	-	TRBJ2-7	CASSHAGSDYEQYF	TGCGCCAGCAGCCATGCGGGGTCAGACTACGAGCAGTACTTC
TRBV28	TRBD2	-	TRBJ2-7	CASSLLTSGYLYEQYF	TGTGCCAGCAGTTTACTGACTAGCGGGTACCTCTACGAGCAGTACTTC
TRBV6-6	-	-	TRBJ1-2	CASSRHGGRGTERYGYTF	TGTGCCAGCAGCCGACATGGGGGGAGAGGGACGGAAAGATATGGCTACACCTTC
TRBV15	-	once	TRBJ2-1	CATSRVVRGSYNEQFF	TGTGCCACCAGCAGAGTGGTACGGGGATCCTACAATGAGCAGTTCTTC
TRBV5-1	-	-	TRBJ2-5	CASSLEARVFRKETQYF	TGCGCCAGCAGCTTGGAGGCTAGAGTATTTCGGAAAGAGACCCAGTACTTC
TRBV11-2	-	-	TRBJ1-2	CASSPGLSYGYTF	TGTGCCAGCAGCCCTGGTCTTAGCTATGGCTACACCTTC
TRBV5-1	-	-	TRBJ2-2	CASSPRGNTGELFF	TGCGCCAGCAGCCCCAGGGGAAACACCGGGGAGCTGTTTTTT
TRBV6-5	-	-	TRBJ1-6	CASSIGSGNSPLHF	TGTGCCAGCAGCATAGGGAGTGGGAATTCACCCCTCCACTTT
TRBV19	-	-	TRBJ2-3	CASSSAGGRTDTQYF	TGTGCCAGTAGTTCCGCCGGGGGACGCACAGATACGCAGTATTTT
TRBV19	-	-	TRBJ2-1	CATEQVNEQFF	TGTGCCACCGAACAGGTAAATGAGCAGTTCTTC
TRBV4-1	TRBD1	-	TRBJ2-7	CASSSSGTGVSYEQYF	TGCGCCAGCAGCTCCAGCGGGACAGGGGTTTCCTACGAGCAGTACTTC
TRBV5-1	-	-	TRBJ2-1	CASSLEQVRGYNEQFF	TGCGCCAGCAGCTTAGAACAGGTCCGTGGGTACAATGAGCAGTTCTTC
TRBV10-3	-	-	TRBJ2-2	CAISERGTGELFF	TGTGCCATCAGTGAGAGGGGGACCGGGGAGCTGTTTTTT
TRBV2	-	-	TRBJ2-3	CASTASGTDTQYF	TGTGCCAGCACGGCTAGCGGCACAGATACGCAGTATTTT
TRBV6-2/TRBV6-3	-	-	TRBJ2-7	CASSYSQQGLREQYF	TGTGCCAGCAGTTACTCGCAACAGGGCCTACGGGAGCAGTACTTC
TRBV10-2	TRBD2	once	TRBJ2-3	CASSQLAGNTNTQYF	TGCGCCAGCAGTCAACTAGCGGGGAACACAAATACGCAGTATTTT
TRBV6-5	-	-	TRBJ1-5	CASTVYSNQPQHF	TGTGCCAGCACGGTTTATAGCAATCAGCCCCAGCATTTT